These 10 T cell receptor beta chains were sequenced from one sample in a study of control samples from healthy donors and cancer patients. Repertoires were generated with immunoSEQ multiplex PCR, while TCRdb's copy carries only in-frame clones and drops some. The data contain 100,000 to 150,000 clones, 87% of them singletons. Specimen: blood. The receptors were gathered from a man aged 18 to 29 in good health.

The chain employs TRBV4-2 and TRBJ2-1; TRBD2 matches at 8 bases. V shed 1 base and J 4 bases; nucleotides not matched to a gene: 6. CDR1 and CDR2 (germline): LGHNA, YNFKEQ. The CDR3 covers 16 residues. The CDR3 region has the DNA TGTGCCAGCAGCCAAGCCCAGCGGGAGTGGTACAATGAGCAGTTCTTC. This translates into CASSQAQREWYNEQFF.

The V and J genes are TRBV27 and TRBJ1-4; D is unclear. Germline CDR1 is MNHEY and CDR2 is SMNVEV (reference sequence). Trimming shortened V by 4 bases and J by 12 bases, and 12 bases separated the two germline ends. The CDR3 loop spans 12 amino acids. CDR3 in DNA: TGTGCCAGCAGTTCGGCGCCCGGTGAACTGTTTTTT. Its protein is CASSSAPGELFF.

The CDR3: CASSIERGPNYGYTF. The CDR3 DNA follows: TGTGCCAGTAGTATTGAGCGAGGTCCTAACTATGGCTACACCTTC. The V call is TRBV19, the J call TRBJ1-2; no clear D. The germline V gene encodes CDR1 LNHDA and CDR2 SQIVND (reference sequence). The length of the CDR3 is 15 residues. Trimming removed 3 bases at V and 0 bases at J, with 11 bases between.

This chain connects TRBV18 to TRBJ1-5; TRBD1 aligns across 7 bases. The J segment lost 5 bases and the V segment lost 4 bases, leaving 8 bases of the junction unmatched. The CDR3 is 15 amino acids. Germline CDR1 reads KGHSH; CDR2 reads LQKENI. This CDR3 reads CASSLLTGTDQPQHF. The CDR3 bases are TGTGCCAGCTCACTCTTAACCGGGACAGATCAGCCCCAGCATTTT.

The chain joins TRBV29-1 to TRBJ2-3, with 11 bases identical to TRBD1. The CDR3 sequence is 14 residues long. Per the germline V gene, CDR1 is SQVTM and CDR2 is ANQGSEA. V trimming: 6 bases; J trimming: 6 bases; junction bases outside the gene matches: 8. This chain's CDR3 is CSVSFGTGGDTQYF. CDR3 coding DNA: TGCAGCGTCTCTTTCGGGACAGGGGGGGATACGCAGTATTTT.

The J gene is TRBJ2-7, the V gene TRBV10-1, with D tentatively TRBD2 (6 bases). Germline CDR1 WNHNN, CDR2 SYGVQD (reference sequence). The CDR3 has 13 residues. Trimming removed 5 bases from V and 2 bases from J, with 10 bases in between. CDR3 in DNA: TGCGCCAGCAGTTTAGCGGACCCCTACGAGCAGTACTTC. It codes for CASSLADPYEQYF.

The chain employs TRBV18 and TRBJ2-7; 10 positions match TRBD2. V shed 3 bases and J 4 bases; nucleotides not matched to a gene: 9. Germline assignment: CDR1 KGHSH and CDR2 LQKENI. There are 16 residues in the CDR3. CDR3 region: CASSPSSGSSFYEQYF. For the CDR3, the DNA is TGTGCCAGCTCACCGTCTAGCGGGAGTTCTTTTTACGAGCAGTACTTC.

The CDR3 DNA reads as TGTGCCAGCAGCACCGGAACGGGAGGGGGTTCGGGCACAGATACGCAGTATTTT. Its translation: CASSTGTGGGSGTDTQYF. The chain combines TRBV7-9 with TRBJ2-3; 8 bases fit TRBD2. The CDR3 extends over 18 amino acids. From germline, CDR1 is SEHNR and CDR2 FQNEAQ (reference sequence). V was pared by 5 bases and J by 1 base, with 14 bases of the junction left unmatched.

This clone appeared a single time. The chain links TRBV27 to TRBJ1-1; 7 nucleotides agree with TRBD1. The CDR3 has 15 residues. V lost 5 bases, J lost 5 bases, and 11 bases stayed unmatched. Germline CDR1 is MNHEY and CDR2 is SMNVEV (reference sequence). The CDR3 bases are TGTGCCAGCAGTAGAGGGGGCGCGGGTGGGACTGAAGCTTTCTTT. Its protein product is CASSRGGAGGTEAFF.

J is TRBJ1-3 and V is TRBV14, with D possibly TRBD1 on 5 matching bases. This CDR3 is 17 amino acids long. Germline assignment: CDR1 SGHDN and CDR2 FVKESK. V was clipped by 0 bases and J by 0 bases, with 12 bases between them. For the CDR3, the DNA is TGTGCCAGCAGCCAAGATTTGCCAGGGAGCTCTGGAAACACCATATATTTT. Translation: CASSQDLPGSSGNTIYF.